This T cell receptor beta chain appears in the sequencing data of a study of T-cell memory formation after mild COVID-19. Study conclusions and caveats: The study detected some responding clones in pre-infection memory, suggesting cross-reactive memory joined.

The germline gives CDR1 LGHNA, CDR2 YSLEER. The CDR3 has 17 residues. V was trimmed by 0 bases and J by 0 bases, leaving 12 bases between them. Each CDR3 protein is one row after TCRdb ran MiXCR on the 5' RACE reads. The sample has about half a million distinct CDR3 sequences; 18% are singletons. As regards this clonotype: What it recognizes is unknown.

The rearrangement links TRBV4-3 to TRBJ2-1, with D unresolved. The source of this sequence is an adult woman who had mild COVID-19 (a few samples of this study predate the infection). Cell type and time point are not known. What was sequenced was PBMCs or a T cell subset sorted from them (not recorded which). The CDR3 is CASSQEGARSSYNEQFF. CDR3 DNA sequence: TGCGCCAGCAGCCAAGAGGGCGCTAGGAGCTCCTACAATGAGCAGTTCTTC.